Each of the 15 T cell receptor beta chains below was sequenced from the same sample in a study of T cell responses to AZD1222 COVID-19 vaccine. Measured with immunoSEQ multiplex PCR; TCRdb has only the in-frame clones, and not every one. The sample has some 150,000 clones, 75% to 95% seen once. The source material was peripheral blood, sampled 28 days after the second AZD1222 dose. All receptors derive from an adult who received the AZD1222 COVID-19 vaccine.

The CDR3 DNA reads TGTGCCATCCTCGGGGGGTGGAACTATGGCTACACCTTC. This gives the protein CAILGGWNYGYTF. The gene calls are TRBV28 and TRBJ1-2, with a tentative D call TRBD1 (5 bases). Trimming left V 10 bases short and J 2 bases short, with 14 bases between. The CDR3 is 13 amino acids. CDR1 and CDR2 from the germline V gene are MDHEN and SYDVKM.

This clone was counted between two and nine times. This chain joins TRBV5-6 and TRBJ2-7; 12 bases agree with TRBD2. The CDR3 is 15 amino acids. Germline-derived CDR1 and CDR2 are SGHDT and YYEEEE. The J segment lost 4 bases and the V segment lost 4 bases, leaving 6 bases of the junction unmatched. Here the CDR3 reads CASSPWTSGIYEQYF. CDR3 nucleotide sequence: TGTGCCAGCAGCCCGTGGACTAGCGGGATATACGAGCAGTACTTC.

The chain combines TRBV15 with TRBJ1-2; D perhaps matches TRBD1 (5 bases). In germline, CDR1 is LNHNV, CDR2 YYDKDF (reference sequence). Trimming stripped 0 bases from V and 2 bases from J, with 7 bases between. This CDR3 region has 14 residues. The CDR3, as DNA: TGTGCCACCAGCAGAGAAAACAGGAACTATGGCTACACCTTC. This gives the protein CATSRENRNYGYTF.

The chain recombines TRBV24-1 with TRBJ1-5; a possible D gene is TRBD1 (6 bases). The CDR3 extends over 15 amino acids. V was trimmed by 0 bases and J by 5 bases, leaving 10 bases between them. Looked up from germline, CDR1 is KGHDR and CDR2 is SFDVKD. This CDR3 is CATSDLGGKDQPQHF. CDR3 in DNA: TGTGCCACCAGTGATTTGGGGGGCAAGGATCAGCCCCAGCATTTT.

In DNA form, the CDR3 reads TGTGCCATCAGTGATACCGGGAGGGTGGGGGACGAGCAGTACTTC. Translating gives CAISDTGRVGDEQYF. The V gene is TRBV10-3, the J gene TRBJ2-7; TRBD2 matches at 8 bases. Germline V gene lookup returns CDR1 ENHRY and CDR2 SYGVKD. V shed 3 bases and J 5 bases; nucleotides not matched to a gene: 9. The CDR3 loop spans 15 amino acids.

The chain joins TRBV29-1 to TRBJ2-1; D is unresolved. Deletions cut 0 bases from V and 1 base from J, with 4 bases between. CDR3 length: 13 residues. CDR1 SQVTM and CDR2 ANQGSEA come from the germline V gene. CDR3 protein: CSVEEGSYNEQFF. The CDR3 DNA follows: TGCAGCGTTGAAGAAGGATCCTACAATGAGCAGTTCTTC.

The chain combines TRBV4-1 with TRBJ2-3; D is unclear. Germline assignment: CDR1 MGHRA and CDR2 YSYEKL. The V gene lost 1 base and the J gene lost 0 bases, with 14 bases spanning the gap. The CDR3 covers 17 residues. Here the CDR3 reads CASSQGLLRNSTDTQYF. Here the CDR3 DNA reads TGCGCCAGCAGCCAAGGCCTCTTGCGGAACAGCACAGATACGCAGTATTTT.

The chain joins TRBV11-2 to TRBJ1-1; tentatively, D is TRBD1 (5 bases). This CDR3 contains 13 residues. The germline V gene has CDR1 SGHAT and CDR2 FQNNGV. V lost 4 bases to trimming and J lost 8 bases, with 14 bases between them. The CDR3 protein is CASSYGDGVEAFF. DNA for the CDR3: TGTGCCAGCAGCTATGGGGACGGGGTCGAAGCTTTCTTT. The entire variable domain, with the rest obtained from reference TRBV11-2 and TRBJ1-1, is as follows: EAGVAQSPRYKIIEKRQSVAFWCNPISGHATLYWYQQILGQGPKLLIQFQNNGVVDDSQLPKDRFSAERLKGVDSTLKIQPAKLEDSAVYLCASSYGDGVEAFFGQGTRLTVV.

The chain carries TRBV4-1 and TRBJ2-7; 9 bases map to TRBD1. Germline CDR1 MGHRA, CDR2 YSYEKL. The CDR3 covers 17 residues. Trimming removed 2 bases from V and 3 bases from J; junction bases left unmatched: 11. CDR3 amino acids: CASSQSPSGTGHYEQYF. CDR3 bases: TGCGCCAGCAGCCAAAGTCCCTCCGGGACAGGGCACTACGAGCAGTACTTC.

The V gene is TRBV27, the J gene TRBJ2-1; TRBD2 matches at 9 bases. The CDR3 is 17 amino acids. The germline V gene encodes CDR1 MNHEY and CDR2 SMNVEV (reference sequence). V was clipped by 2 bases and J by 4 bases; unmatched bases: 9. The chain's CDR3 is CASSLGSSGERYNEQFF. CDR3 nucleotide sequence: TGTGCCAGCAGTTTAGGGTCTAGCGGGGAACGGTACAATGAGCAGTTCTTC.

The V gene is TRBV7-2, the J gene TRBJ2-7, with 14 bases fitting TRBD2. J lost 1 base, V lost 4 bases, and 3 bases had no gene match. This CDR3 is built from 16 residues. Germline V lookup: CDR1 SGHTA, CDR2 FQGNSA. This CDR3 is CASSSTSGRGSYEQYF. DNA of the CDR3: TGTGCCAGCAGCTCGACTAGCGGGAGGGGTTCCTACGAGCAGTACTTC.

The chain uses TRBV5-1 and TRBJ1-5; unclear D gene. Germline loops: CDR1 SGHRS, CDR2 YFSETQ. This CDR3 region has 14 residues. Trimming pared 0 bases from V and 4 bases from J, leaving 8 bases between. CDR3 residues: CASSLGGVNQPQHF. The CDR3 region has the DNA TGCGCCAGCAGCTTGGGTGGAGTAAATCAGCCCCAGCATTTT.

The V call is TRBV7-9, the J call TRBJ2-1, with 11 bases lining up with TRBD2. CDR3 length equals 18 residues. V trimming: 5 bases; J trimming: 0 bases; junction bases outside the gene matches: 9. Germline CDR1 reads SEHNR; CDR2 reads FQNEAQ (reference sequence). CDR3 nucleotide sequence: TGTGCCAGCAGCCCCCAGGGTAGCGGGAGGGCCTCCTACAATGAGCAGTTCTTC. It translates to CASSPQGSGRASYNEQFF. The full variable domain, in which reference TRBV7-9 and TRBJ2-1 provide the parts outside the CDR3, is DTGVSQNPRHKITKRGQNVTFRCDPISEHNRLYWYRQTLGQGPEFLTYFQNEAQLEKSRLLSDRFSAERPKGSFSTLEIQRTEQGDSAMYLCASSPQGSGRASYNEQFFGPGTRLTVL.

This clone was detected a few times. The chain is built from TRBV7-9 and TRBJ2-7; the D is unclear. The CDR3 consists of 16 residues. V was trimmed by 5 bases and J by 4 bases, leaving 21 bases between them. Per germline, CDR1 SEHNR and CDR2 FQNEAQ (reference sequence). For the CDR3, the DNA is TGTGCCAGCAGCCCTCTTGTAGGGCAGAACCTATACGAGCAGTACTTC. This translates into CASSPLVGQNLYEQYF. The complete variable domain, with remaining parts taken from reference TRBV7-9 and TRBJ2-7, reads DTGVSQNPRHKITKRGQNVTFRCDPISEHNRLYWYRQTLGQGPEFLTYFQNEAQLEKSRLLSDRFSAERPKGSFSTLEIQRTEQGDSAMYLCASSPLVGQNLYEQYFGPGTRLTVT.

This chain joins TRBV10-3 and TRBJ1-1; D is unresolved. CDR1 and CDR2 from the germline V gene are ENHRY and SYGVKD. The V end was cut by 11 bases, the J end by 3 bases, with 19 bases between. The CDR3 runs to 14 residues. The CDR3 DNA follows: TGTGCCTGCGCACCCGGCAAGTCGTACACTGAAGCTTTCTTT. Translation: CACAPGKSYTEAFF.